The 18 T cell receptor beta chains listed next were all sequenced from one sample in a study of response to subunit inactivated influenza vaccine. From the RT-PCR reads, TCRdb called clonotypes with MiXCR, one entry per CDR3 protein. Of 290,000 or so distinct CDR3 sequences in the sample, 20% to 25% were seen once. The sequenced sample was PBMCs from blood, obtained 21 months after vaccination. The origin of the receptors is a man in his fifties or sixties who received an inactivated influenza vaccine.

The CDR3 sequence: CASSFGAEGVHVVYGYTF. CDR3 nucleotide sequence: TGCGCCAGCAGCTTCGGGGCTGAGGGGGTACATGTTGTCTATGGCTACACCTTC. This chain links TRBV5-1 with TRBJ1-2, with D possibly TRBD1 on 6 matching bases. Trimming left V 2 bases short and J 4 bases short, with 24 bases between. CDR3 length: 18 amino acids. CDR1 is SGHRS, CDR2 YFSETQ, per germline.

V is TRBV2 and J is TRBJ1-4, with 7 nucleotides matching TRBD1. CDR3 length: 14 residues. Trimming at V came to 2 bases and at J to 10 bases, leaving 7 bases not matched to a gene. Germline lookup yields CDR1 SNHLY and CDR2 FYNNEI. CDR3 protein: CASSERQGAIKLFF. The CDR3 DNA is TGTGCCAGCAGTGAACGACAGGGAGCGATAAAACTGTTTTTT. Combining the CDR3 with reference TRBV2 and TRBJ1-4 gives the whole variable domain EPEVTQTPSHQVTQMGQEVILRCVPISNHLYFYWYRQILGQKVEFLVSFYNNEISEKSEIFDDQFSVERPDGSNFTLKIRSTKLEDSAMYFCASSERQGAIKLFFGSGTQLSVL.

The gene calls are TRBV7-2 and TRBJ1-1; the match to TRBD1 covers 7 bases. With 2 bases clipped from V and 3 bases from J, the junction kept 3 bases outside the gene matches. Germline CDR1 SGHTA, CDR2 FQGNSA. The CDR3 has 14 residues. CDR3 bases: TGTGCCAGCAGCTTAAATAGGGGGCACACTGAAGCTTTCTTT. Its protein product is CASSLNRGHTEAFF.

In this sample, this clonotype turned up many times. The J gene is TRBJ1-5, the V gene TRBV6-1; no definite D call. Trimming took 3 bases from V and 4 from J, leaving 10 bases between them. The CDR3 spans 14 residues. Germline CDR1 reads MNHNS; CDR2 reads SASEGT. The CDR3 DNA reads TGTGCCAGCAGTGAGCTAAGGCAGAATCAGCCCCAGCATTTT. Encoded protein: CASSELRQNQPQHF.

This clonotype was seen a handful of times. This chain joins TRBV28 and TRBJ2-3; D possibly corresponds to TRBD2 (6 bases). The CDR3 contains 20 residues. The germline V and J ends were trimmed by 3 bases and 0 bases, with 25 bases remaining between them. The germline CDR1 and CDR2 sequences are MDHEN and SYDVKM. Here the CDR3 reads CASSLGTIWDSYKSTDTQYF. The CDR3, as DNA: TGTGCCAGCAGTTTGGGTACGATCTGGGACTCCTATAAGAGCACAGATACGCAGTATTTT. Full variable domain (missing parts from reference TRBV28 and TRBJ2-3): DVKVTQSSRYLVKRTGEKVFLECVQDMDHENMFWYRQDPGLGLRLIYFSYDVKMKEKGDIPEGYSVSREKKERFSLILESASTNQTSMYLCASSLGTIWDSYKSTDTQYFGPGTRLTVL.

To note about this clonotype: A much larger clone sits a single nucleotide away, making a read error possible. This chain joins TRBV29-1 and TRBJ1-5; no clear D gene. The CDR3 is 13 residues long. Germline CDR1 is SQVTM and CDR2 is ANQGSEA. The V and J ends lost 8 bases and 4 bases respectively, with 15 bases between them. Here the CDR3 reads CSLAREANQPQHF. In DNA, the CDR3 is TGCAGCTTAGCGAGGGAAGCAAATCAGCCCCAGCATTTT.

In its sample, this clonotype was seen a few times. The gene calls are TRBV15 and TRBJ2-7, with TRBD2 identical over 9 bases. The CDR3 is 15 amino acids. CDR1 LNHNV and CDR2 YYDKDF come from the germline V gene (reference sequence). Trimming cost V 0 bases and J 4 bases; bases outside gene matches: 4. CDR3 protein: CATSREREGLYEQYF. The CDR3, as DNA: TGTGCCACCAGCAGAGAGCGGGAGGGCCTTTACGAGCAGTACTTC.

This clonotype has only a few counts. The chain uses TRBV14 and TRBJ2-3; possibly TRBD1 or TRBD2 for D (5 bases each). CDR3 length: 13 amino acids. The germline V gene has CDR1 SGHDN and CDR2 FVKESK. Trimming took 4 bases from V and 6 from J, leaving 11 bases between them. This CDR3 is CASSRGAVDTQYF. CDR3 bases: TGTGCCAGCAGCCGAGGGGCGGTTGATACGCAGTATTTT.

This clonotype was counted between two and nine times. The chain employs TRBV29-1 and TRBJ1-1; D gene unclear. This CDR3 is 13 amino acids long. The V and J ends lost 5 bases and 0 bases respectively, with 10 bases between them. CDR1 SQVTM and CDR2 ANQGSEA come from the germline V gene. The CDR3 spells CSVTGRMNTEAFF. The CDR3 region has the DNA TGCAGCGTTACCGGCCGGATGAACACTGAAGCTTTCTTT.

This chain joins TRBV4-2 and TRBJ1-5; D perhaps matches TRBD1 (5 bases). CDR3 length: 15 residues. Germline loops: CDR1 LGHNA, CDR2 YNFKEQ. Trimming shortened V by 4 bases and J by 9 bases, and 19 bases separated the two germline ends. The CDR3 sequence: CASSRTQVVDSPQHF. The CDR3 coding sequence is TGTGCCAGCAGCCGCACACAGGTAGTAGATTCGCCCCAGCATTTT.

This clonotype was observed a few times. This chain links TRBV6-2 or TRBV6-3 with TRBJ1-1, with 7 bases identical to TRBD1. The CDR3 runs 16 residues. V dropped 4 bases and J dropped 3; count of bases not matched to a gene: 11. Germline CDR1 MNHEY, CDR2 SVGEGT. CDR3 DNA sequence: TGTGCCAGCAGTTCCGACAGGGTTTGGTATTACACTGAAGCTTTCTTT. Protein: CASSSDRVWYYTEAFF.

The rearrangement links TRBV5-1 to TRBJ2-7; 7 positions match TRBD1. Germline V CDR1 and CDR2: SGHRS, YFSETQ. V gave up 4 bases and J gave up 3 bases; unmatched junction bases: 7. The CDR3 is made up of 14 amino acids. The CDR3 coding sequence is TGCGCCAGCAGCACCGGGACAGCGAACTACGAGCAGTACTTC. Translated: CASSTGTANYEQYF.

The CDR3 region is CASSSAQDYGYTF. The CDR3 DNA reads TGTGCCAGCAGCTCTGCACAGGACTATGGCTACACCTTC. This chain joins TRBV7-2 and TRBJ1-2; a weak D match, TRBD1 (5 bases). The CDR3 runs 13 residues. V dropped 4 bases and J dropped 3 bases, with 9 bases sitting between them. Germline assignment: CDR1 SGHTA and CDR2 FQGNSA.

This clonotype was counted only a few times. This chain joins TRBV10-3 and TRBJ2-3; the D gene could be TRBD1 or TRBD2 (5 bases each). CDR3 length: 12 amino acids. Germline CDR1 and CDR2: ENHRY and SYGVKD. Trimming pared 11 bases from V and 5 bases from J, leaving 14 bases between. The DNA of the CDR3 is TGTGCCGCCTCCCTGGGGGTAGATACGCAGTATTTT. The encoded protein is CAASLGVDTQYF.

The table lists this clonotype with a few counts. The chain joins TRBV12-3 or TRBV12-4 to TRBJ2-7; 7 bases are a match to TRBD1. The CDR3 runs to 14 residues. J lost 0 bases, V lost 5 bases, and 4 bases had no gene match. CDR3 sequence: CASSPGQSSYEQYF. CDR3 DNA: TGTGCCAGCAGTCCGGGACAGAGCTCCTACGAGCAGTACTTC.

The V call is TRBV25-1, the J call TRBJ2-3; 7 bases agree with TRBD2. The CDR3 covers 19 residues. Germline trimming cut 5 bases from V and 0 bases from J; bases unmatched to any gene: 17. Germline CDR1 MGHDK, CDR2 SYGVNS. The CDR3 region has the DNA TGTGCCAGCAGTACCCTAAGGGCAACTAGCGAACTGAGCACAGATACGCAGTATTTT. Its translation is CASSTLRATSELSTDTQYF. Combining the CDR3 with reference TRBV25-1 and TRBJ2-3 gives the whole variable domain EADIYQTPRYLVIGTGKKITLECSQTMGHDKMYWYQQDPGMELHLIHYSYGVNSTEKGDLSSESTVSRIRTEHFPLTLESARPSHTSQYLCASSTLRATSELSTDTQYFGPGTRLTVL.

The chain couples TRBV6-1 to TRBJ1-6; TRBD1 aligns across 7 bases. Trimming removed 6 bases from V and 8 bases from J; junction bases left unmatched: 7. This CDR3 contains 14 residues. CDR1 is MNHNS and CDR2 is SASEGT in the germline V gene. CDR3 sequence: CASRPTGRDSPLHF. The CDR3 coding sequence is TGTGCCAGCAGACCGACAGGGAGGGATTCACCCCTCCACTTT.

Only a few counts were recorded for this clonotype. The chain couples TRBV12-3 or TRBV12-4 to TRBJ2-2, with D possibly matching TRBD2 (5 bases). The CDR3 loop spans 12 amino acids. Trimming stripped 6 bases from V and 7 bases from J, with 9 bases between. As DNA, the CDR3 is TGTGCCAGCAGGCCTCGGGGCGGGGAGCTGTTTTTT. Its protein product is CASRPRGGELFF.